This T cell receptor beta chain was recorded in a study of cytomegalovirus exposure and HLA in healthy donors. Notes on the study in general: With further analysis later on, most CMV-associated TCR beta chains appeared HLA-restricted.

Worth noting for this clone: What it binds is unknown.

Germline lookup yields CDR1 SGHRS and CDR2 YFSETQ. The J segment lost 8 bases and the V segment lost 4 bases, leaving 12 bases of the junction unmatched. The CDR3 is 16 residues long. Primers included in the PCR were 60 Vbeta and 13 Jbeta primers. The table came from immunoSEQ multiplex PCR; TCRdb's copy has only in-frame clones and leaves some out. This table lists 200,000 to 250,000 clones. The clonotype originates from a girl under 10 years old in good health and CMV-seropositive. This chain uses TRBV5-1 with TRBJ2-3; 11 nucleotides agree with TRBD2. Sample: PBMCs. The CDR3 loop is CASSLAGGIWAGTQYF. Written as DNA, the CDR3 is TGCGCCAGCAGCCTAGCGGGAGGTATATGGGCGGGTACGCAGTATTTT.